The clone carrying this T cell receptor (beta chain) has a handful of counts. Its antigen is unknown. On the basis of clinical symptoms, serum thyroxine and TRAb, thyroid ultrasound and orbital computed tomography, diagnoses were made. This record belongs to a study of T cells in Graves' hyperthyroidism and ophthalmopathy. Regarding the study as a whole: Most clonotypes expanded in the thyroid (above 0.001) were also present in blood.

The CDR3 totals 14 residues. The germline V gene encodes CDR1 SGHAT and CDR2 FQNNGV. Trimming removed 8 bases from V and 4 bases from J; junction bases left unmatched: 6. Amplified regions were TCR beta CDR3 sequences from RNA transcripts. HTBI primers drove first-round RT-PCR of the TCR CDR3. In TCRdb, the multiplex PCR reads were re-called with MiXCR into one record per CDR3 protein. The table shows more than 500,000 distinct CDR3 sequences, with more than 15% occurring only once. This TCR derives from a woman aged 30 to 39 with Graves' ophthalmopathy. The chain joins TRBV11-2 to TRBJ2-2; 8 bases line up with TRBD2. The specimen sequenced was blood. The CDR3: CASRTSFATGELFF. CDR3 nucleotides: TGTGCCAGCCGGACTAGCTTTGCCACCGGGGAGCTGTTTTTT.